The clone carrying this TCR beta chain was counted only a few times. The data stem from a study of shared clonotypes between healthy human individuals. Germline V gives CDR1 LNHDA, CDR2 SQIVND (reference sequence). The CDR3 contains 14 residues. V trimming: 7 bases; J trimming: 6 bases; junction bases outside the gene matches: 7. Libraries were prepared by immunoSEQ multiplex PCR; TCRdb keeps only in-frame clonotypes and omits some of them. This sample yields 980,000 or so clones, of which around 80% are seen a single time; nearly 1.5% belongs to the top ten. This chain uses TRBV19 with TRBJ2-3; 10 bases line up with TRBD1. Sequenced sample: memory CD4+ T cells sorted from blood. Indicated subset: CD45RA-negative fraction. This clonotype originated in a man between 18 and 35 years old in good health. The CDR3 coding sequence is TGTGCCAGTAACCACCTGGGACAGGGGGATACGCAGTATTTT. It encodes CASNHLGQGDTQYF.